A selection of T cell receptor beta chains follows, all from one sample in a study of blood T cell repertoires in COVID-19. TCRdb's copy holds only in-frame clones and misses some; the assay was immunoSEQ multiplex PCR. Here the sample spans roughly 280,000 clones, approximately 89% being singletons. What was sequenced was peripheral blood. These receptors came from a man aged 40-50 years with active or convalescent COVID-19. Each CDR3 is given without its conserved first and last residue.

>TRBV6-6
ASSFLSGANVLT
>TRBV19
ASSSTGDKDTIY
>TRBV5-1
ASSLGTGGRYMNTEAF
>TRBV18
ASSLDRIGANVLT
>TRBV4-1
ASSQESMISPLH
>TRBV3-1/TRBV3-2
ASSLAVSGNTIY
>TRBV19
AAGPGWGANVLT
>TRBV5-4
ASSIQGTYGYT
>TRBV19
ASSQGGDSYNSPLH
>TRBV27
ASRQSRGTGNSPLH
>TRBV9
ASSGLTGSTMNTEAF
>TRBV4-1
ASSAGTGGAEDTQY
>TRBV9
ASSARTSGITDTQY
>TRBV27
ASRGAGNNSPLH
>TRBV16
ASSQGTGVGYT
>TRBV28
ASSPSAGAKRDEQF
>TRBV30
AWSTGTGGTEAF
>TRBV25-1
ASRGTYEQY
>TRBV12-5
ASGVVYEQY
>TRBV7-9
ASSSRRSAGTYEQY
>TRBV9
ASSVGPGSNEKLF
>TRBV7-9
ASSLEGGHEQY
>TRBV5-1
ASSLRPPGNEQF
>TRBV27
ASSLGGEQY
>TRBV24-1
ATSEGKSAFTDTQY
>TRBV19
ASSPGTGATQGYT
>TRBV4-1
ATTGNTGELF
>TRBV5-1
ASSLGSSDNEQF
>TRBV13
AAGHRSVPDTQY
>TRBV4-1
ASSQASYGYT
>TRBV5-1
ASSGQNTGELF
>TRBV29-1
SVRLLAGPREQF
>TRBV9
ASTRTGPDTGELF
>TRBV11-3
ASSSRTRGTEAF
>TRBV19
ASSSDRTGNTIY
>TRBV5-1
ASSSLRTGGIGELF
>TRBV7-9
ASSLSEFNGNEQF
>TRBV9
ASSVTGGAYNEQF
>TRBV5-1
ASSQTAGGSGYT
>TRBV29-1
SVGGQGRGNLEF
>TRBV30
AWRDSLPLH
>TRBV9
ASSPQTGNTGELF
>TRBV7-6
ASRAPQGRNNQPQH
>TRBV18
ASSPRAGDPTNEKLF
>TRBV7-9
ASCDGTLCEQF
>TRBV5-6
ASSSRIGVVGEKLF
>TRBV3-1/TRBV3-2
ASSQEGGSGGIQY